The 17 T cell receptor beta chains given below trace back to one sample, sequenced in a study of blood T cell repertoires in COVID-19. Profiled with immunoSEQ multiplex PCR; TCRdb holds only in-frame clones, not every one. The profile shows roughly 200,000 clones, 82% of them singletons. Sample: peripheral blood. Receptors were obtained from a woman older than 75 with COVID-19, enrolled during active disease.

CDR3 coding DNA: TGTGCCATCAGGCCTACCGGGACAGCTAGCAATCAGCCCCAGCATTTT. It encodes CAIRPTGTASNQPQHF. This chain uses TRBV10-3 with TRBJ1-5; 7 positions agree with TRBD1. The CDR3 is 16 amino acids. Germline CDR1 ENHRY, CDR2 SYGVKD. J was trimmed by 0 bases and V by 6 bases; bases with no gene match: 8.

CDR3 protein: CASSFEGLAGDTQYF. CDR3 nucleotides: TGTGCCAGCAGCTTCGAAGGACTAGCGGGAGATACGCAGTATTTT. V is TRBV7-2 and J is TRBJ2-3, with TRBD2 matching over 11 bases. Per the germline V gene, CDR1 is SGHTA and CDR2 is FQGNSA. The CDR3 consists of 15 residues. Unmatched junction bases numbered 4, after V lost 3 bases and J lost 5 bases.

This chain uses TRBV19 with TRBJ1-1; D is possibly TRBD1 (5 bases). There are 17 residues in the CDR3. From germline, CDR1 is LNHDA and CDR2 SQIVND (reference sequence). V lost 5 bases and J lost 9, with 28 bases in between. CDR3 region: CASSYLRSRQLRNKAFF. CDR3 DNA sequence: TGTGCCAGTAGTTACCTAAGATCCAGACAGTTGAGGAATAAAGCTTTCTTT.

The V gene is TRBV2, the J gene TRBJ1-2; D not resolved. The V gene's germline CDR1 is SNHLY and CDR2 FYNNEI. The ends were cut back, 2 bases at V and 8 bases at J, with 12 bases in the middle. The CDR3 loop spans 13 amino acids. The CDR3 loop reads CASSELRGRGYTF. The CDR3 DNA follows: TGTGCCAGCAGTGAACTCCGAGGCCGAGGCTACACCTTC.

This clone was observed a few times. The chain carries TRBV18 and TRBJ1-2, with TRBD1 as a possible D gene (6 bases). Looked up from germline, CDR1 is KGHSH and CDR2 is LQKENI. V lost 4 bases, J lost 8 bases, and 8 bases lay in between. There are 11 residues in the CDR3. The CDR3 region is CASSLDSGYTF. CDR3 sequence (DNA): TGTGCCAGCTCACTGGACAGCGGCTACACCTTC.

This clone showed up just once. This chain connects TRBV3-1 (or the pseudogene TRBV3-2) to TRBJ2-2; 7 positions agree with TRBD1. The junction had 6 bases not matched to a gene; V was cut back by 4 bases and J by 4 bases. The V gene's germline CDR1 is LGHDT and CDR2 YNNKEL (reference sequence). This CDR3 has 15 residues. The CDR3 coding sequence is TGTGCCAGCAGCCGTCACGAGGGGGCCACCGGGGAGCTGTTTTTT. Translated: CASSRHEGATGELFF.

This clone was seen more than once but under ten times. This chain connects TRBV5-6 to TRBJ1-2; a possible D gene is TRBD1 (6 bases). The CDR3 spans 15 residues. The germline V gene encodes CDR1 SGHDT and CDR2 YYEEEE. The germline V and J ends were trimmed by 0 bases and 3 bases, with 12 bases remaining between them. CDR3 nucleotide sequence: TGTGCCAGCAGCTTGGCCGGGGGGCCGGACTATGGCTACACCTTC. Protein product: CASSLAGGPDYGYTF.

The CDR3 region is CSVSPRGGETQYF. DNA for the CDR3: TGCAGCGTCTCCCCGCGGGGCGGCGAGACCCAGTACTTC. The rearrangement links TRBV29-1 to TRBJ2-5; possibly TRBD2 for D (6 bases). Germline V gene data show CDR1 as SQVTM and CDR2 as ANQGSEA. V was clipped by 6 bases and J by 5 bases, with 16 bases between them. The CDR3 loop spans 13 amino acids.

This clone was picked up one time. The chain has TRBV5-1 and TRBJ1-3; TRBD1 matches at 7 bases. The CDR3 runs 15 residues. Germline CDR1 and CDR2: SGHRS and YFSETQ. Unmatched junction bases numbered 4, after V lost 0 bases and J lost 4 bases. CDR3 DNA: TGCGCCAGCAGCTTGGAGGGGGCGTCAGGAAACACCATATATTTT. This codes for CASSLEGASGNTIYF.

The rearrangement uses TRBV5-5 and TRBJ2-2; TRBD1 aligns across 12 bases. The CDR3 length is 16 residues. The germline V gene encodes CDR1 SGHKS and CDR2 YYEKEE (reference sequence). V gave up 2 bases and J gave up 3 bases; unmatched junction bases: 2. DNA of the CDR3: TGTGCCAGCAGCTTCGGGACAGGGGGCTACACCGGGGAGCTGTTTTTT. It translates to CASSFGTGGYTGELFF.

The rearrangement joins TRBV10-2 to TRBJ1-1; TRBD1 matches at 9 bases. Germline V gene sequence: CDR1 WSHSY, CDR2 SAAADI. V shed 8 bases and J 0 bases; nucleotides not matched to a gene: 1. The length of the CDR3 is 13 residues. As DNA, the CDR3 is TGCGCCAGCCGACAGGGGGTGAACACTGAAGCTTTCTTT. Translation: CASRQGVNTEAFF.

This chain links TRBV27 with TRBJ1-6, with D hard to call. V lost 6 bases, J lost 0 bases, and 6 bases lay in between. The CDR3 runs to 14 residues. Per germline, CDR1 MNHEY and CDR2 SMNVEV (reference sequence). Here the CDR3 DNA reads TGTGCCAGCAGAGGGAGCTCCTATAATTCACCCCTCCACTTT. Protein sequence: CASRGSSYNSPLHF.

V usage is TRBV18 and J usage is TRBJ1-5; D is unclear. Germline CDR1 is KGHSH and CDR2 is LQKENI. This CDR3 is 14 amino acids long. V gave up 3 bases and J gave up 1 base, with 7 bases separating them. The CDR3 region is CASSPNRSNQPQHF. In nucleotides, the CDR3 is TGTGCCAGCTCACCGAACAGAAGCAATCAGCCCCAGCATTTT.

This chain uses TRBV7-6 with TRBJ2-1, with TRBD2 matching 9 bases. The CDR3 consists of 16 residues. Germline trimming cut 1 base from V and 7 bases from J; bases unmatched to any gene: 8. The germline gives CDR1 SGHVS, CDR2 FNYEAQ. The CDR3 DNA follows: TGTGCCAGCAGCTTAGTTGCGGGAGGGCCATCGAATGAGCAGTTCTTC. Its translation is CASSLVAGGPSNEQFF.

The chain joins TRBV18 to TRBJ1-1, with unresolved D. The CDR3 has 16 amino acids. V lost 2 bases, J lost 1 base, and 14 bases lay in between. CDR1 is KGHSH, CDR2 LQKENI, per germline. This CDR3 reads CASSPDQVGGNTEAFF. Written as DNA, the CDR3 is TGTGCCAGCTCACCAGACCAAGTAGGAGGGAACACTGAAGCTTTCTTT.

The chain recombines TRBV14 with TRBJ2-2; 13 nucleotides match TRBD2. V lost 4 bases, J lost 7 bases, and 3 bases stayed unmatched. Germline CDR1 SGHDN, CDR2 FVKESK. The CDR3 has 15 amino acids. The CDR3 coding sequence is TGTGCCAGCAGCCTGACTAGCGGGAGGCTCGGGGAGCTGTTTTTT. This encodes CASSLTSGRLGELFF.

Comments on this clone: The sample contains more than one DNA sequence encoding this CDR3. V usage is TRBV6-5 and J usage is TRBJ2-7; 10 bases fit TRBD1. This CDR3 region has 15 residues. CDR1 MNHEY and CDR2 SVGAGI come from the germline V gene. With 2 bases clipped from V and 2 bases from J, the junction kept 3 bases outside the gene matches. The CDR3 DNA follows: TGTGCCAGCAGTTACCGGGACAGGGGTACCTACGAGCAGTACTTC. Protein: CASSYRDRGTYEQYF.